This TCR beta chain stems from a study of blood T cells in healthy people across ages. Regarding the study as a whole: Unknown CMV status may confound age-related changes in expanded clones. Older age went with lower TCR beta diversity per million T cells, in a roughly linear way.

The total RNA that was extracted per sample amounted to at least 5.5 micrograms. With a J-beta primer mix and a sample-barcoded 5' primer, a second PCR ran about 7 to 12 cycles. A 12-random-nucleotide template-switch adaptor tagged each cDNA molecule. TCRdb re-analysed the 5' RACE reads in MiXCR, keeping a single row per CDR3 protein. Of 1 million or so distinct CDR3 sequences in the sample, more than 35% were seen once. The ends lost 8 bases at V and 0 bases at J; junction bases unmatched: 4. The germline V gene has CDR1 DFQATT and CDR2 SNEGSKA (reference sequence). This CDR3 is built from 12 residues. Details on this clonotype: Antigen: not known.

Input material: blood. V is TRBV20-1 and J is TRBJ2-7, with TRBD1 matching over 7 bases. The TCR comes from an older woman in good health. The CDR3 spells CSTGTDSYEQYF. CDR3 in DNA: TGCAGTACCGGGACAGACTCCTACGAGCAGTACTTC.